These T cell receptor beta chains were read from a single sample in a study of CD4 T cells in relation to SARS-CoV-2 and coronaviruses. Antigens of these TCRs are unknown. Profiled with immunoSEQ multiplex PCR; TCRdb holds only in-frame clones, not every one. The sample yields tens of thousands of clones, approximately 78% seen once. The sample was CD4+ T cells from PBMCs, cultured in vitro. The receptors were gathered from a human donor in good health. Both conserved end residues are part of each CDR3. A D gene is named only where the DNA matches it firmly. Clone size is stated in some rows and not others, as once, few, many or a class when expanded.

J: TRBJ1-1
D: NA
size: NA
V: TRBV6-1
CDR3: CASSEGDRTKAFF
DNA: TGTGCCAGCAGTGAAGGGGATAGGACCAAAGCTTTCTTT

J: TRBJ1-1
D: TRBD1
size: few
V: TRBV5-1
CDR3: CASSSTQGKGLNTEAFF
DNA: TGCGCCAGCAGCTCTACACAGGGGAAGGGCTTGAACACTGAAGCTTTCTTT

J: TRBJ2-5
D: NA
size: NA
V: TRBV5-1
CDR3: CASSLGEAGETQYF
DNA: TGCGCCAGCAGCTTGGGAGAAGCCGGAGAGACCCAGTACTTC

J: TRBJ2-3
D: NA
size: once
V: TRBV10-1
CDR3: CAAGRQYF
DNA: TGCGCCGCCGGGAGGCAGTATTTT

J: TRBJ2-5
D: TRBD1
size: once
V: TRBV19
CDR3: CASMVRAGQGKETQYF
DNA: TGTGCCAGTATGGTGCGAGCTGGACAGGGGAAAGAGACCCAGTACTTC

J: TRBJ2-1
D: NA
size: once
V: TRBV10-3
CDR3: CATRRESSYNEQFF
DNA: TGTGCCACCCGAAGGGAGAGCTCCTACAATGAGCAGTTCTTC

J: TRBJ1-5
D: NA
size: few
V: TRBV30
CDR3: CAWSGGINNNQPQHF
DNA: TGTGCCTGGAGTGGGGGAATTAATAACAATCAGCCCCAGCATTTT

J: TRBJ2-1
D: TRBD2
size: NA
V: TRBV11-3
CDR3: CASSSRTSGNYNEQFF
DNA: TGTGCCAGCAGCTCTCGGACTAGCGGGAACTACAATGAGCAGTTCTTC

J: TRBJ2-7
D: TRBD1
size: once
V: TRBV2
CDR3: CASRQGTYEQYF
DNA: TGTGCCAGCAGACAGGGGACCTACGAGCAGTACTTC

J: TRBJ1-5
D: NA
size: few
V: TRBV21-1
CDR3: CASSKLDGINQPQHF
DNA: TGTGCCAGCAGCAAACTAGACGGGATAAATCAGCCCCAGCATTTT

J: TRBJ1-4
D: NA
size: NA
V: TRBV7-9
CDR3: CASKGVNNEKLFF
DNA: TGTGCCAGCAAAGGGGTTAATAATGAAAAACTGTTTTTT

J: TRBJ1-2
D: TRBD1
size: few
V: TRBV5-1
CDR3: CASSSYGTGDYGYTF
DNA: TGCGCCAGCAGCTCATACGGGACAGGGGACTATGGCTACACCTTC

J: TRBJ2-1
D: NA
size: NA
V: TRBV7-9
CDR3: CASSLALLRGESYNEQFF
DNA: TGTGCCAGCAGCCTTGCACTCCTCAGGGGAGAGAGTTACAATGAGCAGTTCTTC

J: TRBJ1-2
D: TRBD1
size: NA
V: TRBV28
CDR3: CASRDRGLIYGYTF
DNA: TGTGCCAGCAGAGACAGGGGGTTGATCTATGGCTACACCTTC

J: TRBJ1-1
D: NA
size: NA
V: TRBV11-2
CDR3: CASSLDPGTSTEAFF
DNA: TGTGCCAGCAGCTTAGATCCCGGGACGTCCACTGAAGCTTTCTTT

J: TRBJ2-5
D: TRBD1
size: NA
V: TRBV2
CDR3: CARTIREQGETQYF
DNA: TGTGCCAGGACCATCAGGGAACAGGGGGAGACCCAGTACTTC

J: TRBJ1-2
D: TRBD1
size: NA
V: TRBV19
CDR3: CASRRGQEYGYTF
DNA: TGTGCCAGTAGAAGGGGGCAGGAGTATGGCTACACCTTC